This T cell receptor beta chain came from a study of blood T cell repertoires in COVID-19 (dated by TCRdb to 2020 to 2022). About the investigation overall: The collaborator samples originated in the United States, Italy and Spain and spanned the acute and convalescent phases of COVID-19. Sample metadata almost always included a de-identified subject ID, COVID-19 status, age in years and sex. Where available, HLA class I and class II types were obtained from metadata supplied by the sample provider rather than from assay-based typing. The material from the prospective study consisted of cDNA or gDNA derived from T cells, B-cell-depleted T cells, or PBMCs. The repertoires were released in a freely available public database intended as a resource for research on the immune response to SARS-CoV-2. Subjects who had been exposed to COVID-19, were actively infected with it, or had recovered from it provided the deeply sampled blood TCRbeta repertoires that made up the dataset. Samples were obtained from the ongoing ImmuneRACE study (first 160 participants) and from some 1,200 subjects provided by 6 global collaborators. Results and caveats for the whole study, not just this receptor: How much clinical and demographic metadata was included differed by source and by participant, and the metadata was provided uncurated.

Participants in the prospective study were aged roughly 18 to 95 years, lived in over 20 United States geographic areas, and enrolled through a virtual design. Cohort assignment in the prospective study relied on participant-reported clinical history from a screening survey and a study questionnaire. Recovered participants in ImmuneRACE Cohort 3 were defined as having two consecutive negative NP/OP PCR tests, clearance from a healthcare professional, or resolution of symptoms. In the prospective study, whole blood, serum and a nasopharyngeal or oropharyngeal swab were collected from each participant by mobile phlebotomists. Participants in the prospective study had the option to provide additional blood draws and questionnaires over an approximately 2-month period. Blood samples from the prospective study were shipped frozen or at room temperature prior to DNA extraction. TCRbeta CDR3 regions were amplified from genomic DNA using the immunoSEQ Assay, a bias-controlled multiplex PCR. The paper's processing steps were these. Within the assay, amplification of reference gene primers was used to estimate how many nucleated cells each sample contained. To quantify the absolute abundance of each unique TCRbeta CDR3 rearrangement, sequence reads were collapsed and filtered. For each sample, productive Simpson clonality was calculated by taking the square root of Simpson's diversity index across productive rearrangements. TCRdb took over this immuneACCESS table, retaining in-frame rearrangements with V and J assigned. Such tables are incomplete; in checked studies, under half of the missing clones stem from an unresolved V gene, and the remainder is unexplained. For V, J and clone size, that table is used; D and trimming come from the DNA. The sample table records approximately 400,000 clones; about 87% of these occur just once. The ten largest clones add up to 1.3% of the sample.

In regard to this clone: It lacks a known antigen. No base-level quality is on record; no much larger clone is a single base apart.

This TCR was recovered from a young man who had recovered from COVID-19. Specimen: PBMCs or T cells enriched from blood (not recorded which).

The CDR3 region: CASSQEGTVSNYGYTF. At the DNA level, the sequence is TGTGCCAGCAGCCAAGAGGGGACAGTATCTAACTATGGCTACACCTTC. The rearrangement combines TRBV14 with TRBJ1-2, with 7 central nucleotides matching TRBD1. Reading from cysteine to phenylalanine, the CDR3 counts 16 amino acids. Only CDR3 DNA is held: 48 bases, read in frame from base 1. For this chain, trimming is 0 bases at the V end and 0 bases at the J end, and the number of junction bases without a gene match is 4. CDR1 and CDR2, looked up from the germline V gene, are SGHDN and FVKESK.